This is a list of T cell receptor beta chains from one sample in a study of PD-1 blockade in classical Hodgkin lymphoma. TCRdb keeps only in-frame clones here, not all; method: immunoSEQ multiplex PCR. The table lists roughly 20,000 clones, 70% to 85% of them singletons. Sequenced here: peripheral blood mononuclear cells (PBMCs), sampled at baseline. Receptors originate from a human donor with classical Hodgkin lymphoma. CDR3s include the opening cysteine and the closing phenylalanine or tryptophan. The order of the fields is V gene, J gene, CDR3 protein.

v_call: TRBV19
j_call: TRBJ1-5
cdr3_aa: CASSPGPNNQPQHF

v_call: TRBV28
j_call: TRBJ1-1
cdr3_aa: CASSSYTEAFF

v_call: TRBV10-2
j_call: TRBJ1-2
cdr3_aa: CASHSGPDYGYTF

v_call: TRBV6-5
j_call: TRBJ1-1
cdr3_aa: CASSYIGEGTEAFF

v_call: TRBV27
j_call: TRBJ2-7
cdr3_aa: CASSWGSEQYF

v_call: TRBV11-3
j_call: TRBJ2-2
cdr3_aa: CASSLVWVRNTGELFF

v_call: TRBV11-3
j_call: TRBJ1-2
cdr3_aa: CASSLDSSQVTGYTF

v_call: TRBV15
j_call: TRBJ1-5
cdr3_aa: CATSRDQRQPQHF

v_call: TRBV9
j_call: TRBJ2-7
cdr3_aa: CASSVGSGRKPYEQYF

v_call: TRBV15
j_call: TRBJ2-5
cdr3_aa: CATSRGSGGETQYF

v_call: TRBV18
j_call: TRBJ1-6
cdr3_aa: CASSPGDRRVSPLHF

v_call: TRBV28
j_call: TRBJ1-2
cdr3_aa: CASSLEIRQGVDGYTF

v_call: TRBV7-9
j_call: TRBJ1-3
cdr3_aa: CASSLGASSGNTIYF

v_call: TRBV7-5
j_call: TRBJ2-3
cdr3_aa: CVRSSFTREGPDTQYF

v_call: TRBV7-7
j_call: TRBJ2-3
cdr3_aa: CASSLGLSGTDTQYF

v_call: TRBV6-5
j_call: TRBJ2-2
cdr3_aa: CASSYHPGAGELFF

v_call: TRBV4-2
j_call: TRBJ1-2
cdr3_aa: CASSEDRDYGYTF

v_call: TRBV30
j_call: TRBJ1-2
cdr3_aa: CAWQRQGSYGYTF

v_call: TRBV6-1
j_call: TRBJ2-6
cdr3_aa: CASNRAGANVLTF

v_call: TRBV28
j_call: TRBJ1-4
cdr3_aa: CASRGQGAIEKLFF

v_call: TRBV14
j_call: TRBJ2-4
cdr3_aa: CASSQEIGPLIQYF

v_call: TRBV29-1
j_call: TRBJ2-3
cdr3_aa: CSVAPGGTDTQYF

v_call: TRBV7-9
j_call: TRBJ2-7
cdr3_aa: CASSGGRSGSYHEQYF

v_call: TRBV6-4
j_call: TRBJ2-1
cdr3_aa: CASSGLAGGPLSEQFF

v_call: TRBV11-2
j_call: TRBJ2-4
cdr3_aa: CASSLHLTGTGRFQYF

v_call: TRBV2
j_call: TRBJ1-1
cdr3_aa: CASRGAKAKGTEAFF

v_call: TRBV18
j_call: TRBJ1-6
cdr3_aa: CASSPSPDSPLHF

v_call: TRBV2
j_call: TRBJ2-7
cdr3_aa: CASSDNRGAKYF

v_call: TRBV18
j_call: TRBJ2-7
cdr3_aa: CASSPEGQDYEQYF

v_call: TRBV5-4
j_call: TRBJ2-3
cdr3_aa: CASSGTFTDTQYF

v_call: TRBV6-5
j_call: TRBJ1-5
cdr3_aa: CASSYTDRDSNQPQHF

v_call: TRBV4-3
j_call: TRBJ2-1
cdr3_aa: CASSQRDRGYSQPYNEQFF

v_call: TRBV30
j_call: TRBJ1-1
cdr3_aa: CAWSVLREHTEAFF

v_call: TRBV19
j_call: TRBJ2-1
cdr3_aa: CASSGTSGGAPYNEQFF

v_call: TRBV7-8
j_call: TRBJ2-5
cdr3_aa: CASSSQASTQETQYF

v_call: TRBV30
j_call: TRBJ1-2
cdr3_aa: CAWSLDNGFYGYTF

v_call: TRBV27
j_call: TRBJ2-5
cdr3_aa: CASSPNRDRYRETQYF

v_call: TRBV27
j_call: TRBJ2-3
cdr3_aa: CASSFSATLAGDPSPITDTQYF

v_call: TRBV7-2
j_call: TRBJ2-7
cdr3_aa: CASSLDFALAGAAKQYF

v_call: TRBV21-1
j_call: TRBJ2-1
cdr3_aa: CASSKVAGQYNEQFF

v_call: TRBV5-1
j_call: TRBJ1-2
cdr3_aa: CASRNEPGQSMNYTF

v_call: TRBV18
j_call: TRBJ2-3
cdr3_aa: CASSASRLGSTDTQYF

v_call: TRBV28
j_call: TRBJ2-7
cdr3_aa: CAHGGGGLNEQYF

v_call: TRBV19
j_call: TRBJ2-7
cdr3_aa: CASSAREGYEQYF

v_call: TRBV28
j_call: TRBJ2-7
cdr3_aa: CASSPDGGRGYEQYF

v_call: TRBV7-6
j_call: TRBJ2-5
cdr3_aa: CASSLGRGAVETQYF

v_call: TRBV9
j_call: TRBJ1-1
cdr3_aa: CASGVLENTEAFF

v_call: TRBV14
j_call: TRBJ2-5
cdr3_aa: CASSLARVSRRETQYF

v_call: TRBV30
j_call: TRBJ2-7
cdr3_aa: CAWRADRDEQYF